These 22 T cell receptor beta chains share one sample of origin, sequenced in a study of blood T cell repertoires in COVID-19. Clones were sequenced by immunoSEQ multiplex PCR, and TCRdb holds only the in-frame ones, with some missing. In the table there are about 220,000 clones, about 86% of which are singletons. Sequenced material: peripheral blood. Every receptor here comes from a woman aged 60-75 years with acute or convalescent COVID-19.

The V and J genes are TRBV4-2 and TRBJ2-1; TRBD2 agrees at 10 bases. CDR1 is LGHNA and CDR2 is YNFKEQ in the germline V gene. CDR3 size: 15 residues. After removal of 0 bases from V and 8 bases from J, the junction contained 4 bases not matched to a gene. CDR3 sequence (DNA): TGTGCCAGCAGCCAAGAGGCTAGCGGGGGATATGAGCAGTTCTTC. It encodes CASSQEASGGYEQFF.

This chain uses TRBV19 with TRBJ1-1; the D is unclear. The V and J ends lost 3 bases and 7 bases respectively, with 6 bases between them. The CDR3 extends over 11 amino acids. Per the germline V gene, CDR1 is LNHDA and CDR2 is SQIVND (reference sequence). CDR3 amino acids: CASSMYGEAFF. DNA for the CDR3: TGTGCCAGTAGTATGTACGGTGAAGCTTTCTTT.

The chain uses TRBV6-5 and TRBJ2-3; 8 bases align to TRBD2. Trimming at V came to 6 bases and at J to 3 bases, leaving 8 bases not matched to a gene. The CDR3 covers 15 residues. The germline V gene has CDR1 MNHEY and CDR2 SVGAGI. The CDR3 DNA reads TGTGCCAGCAGACCCCCTAGCGGGCGGACAGATACGCAGTATTTT. Translation gives CASRPPSGRTDTQYF.

This clone appeared a few times. The chain has TRBV9 and TRBJ1-4; D not certain. There are 14 residues in the CDR3. The germline V gene encodes CDR1 SGDLS and CDR2 YYNGEE. With 1 base removed from V and 2 bases from J, the gap between germline ends came to 6 bases. CDR3 sequence: CASSVSGTNEKLFF. DNA for the CDR3: TGTGCCAGCAGCGTAAGCGGGACTAATGAAAAACTGTTTTTT.

The V call is TRBV18, the J call TRBJ1-6, with a weak D call TRBD1 (5 bases). This CDR3 is built from 15 residues. V dropped 4 bases and J dropped 9 bases, with 16 bases sitting between them. CDR1 and CDR2 from the germline V gene are KGHSH and LQKENI. CDR3 sequence: CASSRDRTTSSPLHF. The CDR3 region has the DNA TGTGCCAGCTCACGGGACCGAACGACTAGTTCACCCCTCCACTTT.

The V and J genes are TRBV4-2 and TRBJ1-2; a weak D match, TRBD1 (6 bases). The ends were cut back, 3 bases at V and 4 bases at J, with 18 bases in the middle. This CDR3 contains 16 residues. Per the germline V gene, CDR1 is LGHNA and CDR2 is YNFKEQ. CDR3 loop: CASSQDPAAGAYGYTF. DNA for the CDR3: TGTGCCAGCAGCCAGGACCCCGCGGCAGGGGCCTATGGCTACACCTTC.

V usage is TRBV9 and J usage is TRBJ2-7; TRBD2 matches 7 bases. After removal of 6 bases from V and 2 bases from J, the junction contained 8 bases not matched to a gene. This CDR3 is built from 14 residues. Germline loops: CDR1 SGDLS, CDR2 YYNGEE. CDR3 in amino acids: CASTPGLDTYEQYF. The CDR3 bases are TGTGCCAGCACCCCCGGACTAGATACCTACGAGCAGTACTTC. Full variable domain (remainder filled in from reference TRBV9 and TRBJ2-7): DSGVTQTPKHLITATGQRVTLRCSPRSGDLSVYWYQQSLDQGLQFLIQYYNGEERAKGNILERFSAQQFPDLHSELNLSSLELGDSALYFCASTPGLDTYEQYFGPGTRLTVT.

The chain is built from TRBV5-1 and TRBJ2-3, with TRBD2 identical over 10 bases. This CDR3 spans 15 amino acids. Germline CDR1 reads SGHRS; CDR2 reads YFSETQ. The V segment lost 4 bases and the J segment 5 bases; nucleotides outside the gene matches: 7. The CDR3 spells CASSQRGGQVDTQYF. CDR3 coding DNA: TGCGCCAGCAGCCAGCGGGGGGGCCAGGTAGATACGCAGTATTTT. Combining the CDR3 with reference TRBV5-1 and TRBJ2-3 gives the whole variable domain KAGVTQTPRYLIKTRGQQVTLSCSPISGHRSVSWYQQTPGQGLQFLFEYFSETQRNKGNFPGRFSGRQFSNSRSEMNVSTLELGDSALYLCASSQRGGQVDTQYFGPGTRLTVL.

This clone was detected a few times. This sequence joins TRBV5-8 and TRBJ2-2; 8 nucleotides align to TRBD1. With 5 bases clipped from V and 3 bases from J, the junction kept 6 bases outside the gene matches. From germline, CDR1 is SGHTS and CDR2 YDEGEE. The CDR3 is 15 residues long. The CDR3 is CASRDRGRHTGELFF. In DNA, the CDR3 is TGTGCCAGCAGAGACAGGGGTCGTCACACCGGGGAGCTGTTTTTT.

About this clone itself: At one end, the junction sequence differs from germline, possibly due to a read error. The rearrangement links TRBV3-1 (or the pseudogene TRBV3-2) to TRBJ1-3; D is undetermined. Germline assignment: CDR1 LGHDT and CDR2 YNNKEL (reference sequence). The CDR3 length is 13 residues. CDR3: CAASNRAGSTIYF. CDR3 nucleotide sequence: TGTGCCGCATCGAACCGGGCGGGAAGCACCATATATTTT.

The chain combines TRBV28 with TRBJ1-2; 7 bases are a match to TRBD1. The CDR3 runs 15 residues. V dropped 5 bases and J dropped 5; count of bases not matched to a gene: 11. CDR1 MDHEN and CDR2 SYDVKM come from the germline V gene. The CDR3 nucleotides are TGTGCCAGCAGTCGATCCGGGACAGCCGGATATGGCTACACCTTC. It is translated as CASSRSGTAGYGYTF.

The rearrangement joins TRBV19 to TRBJ1-2, with a weak D call TRBD1 (6 bases). This CDR3 is built from 15 residues. Germline V gene lookup returns CDR1 LNHDA and CDR2 SQIVND (reference sequence). Trimming removed 0 bases at V and 0 bases at J, with 8 bases between. This CDR3 reads CASSIDTGTNYGYTF. As DNA, the CDR3 is TGTGCCAGTAGTATAGATACAGGGACTAACTATGGCTACACCTTC. Using reference TRBV19 and TRBJ1-2 for the parts outside the CDR3, the full variable domain is DGGITQSPKYLFRKEGQNVTLSCEQNLNHDAMYWYRQDPGQGLRLIYYSQIVNDFQKGDIAEGYSVSREKKESFPLTVTSAQKNPTAFYLCASSIDTGTNYGYTFGSGTRLTVV.

The sample holds a few counts of this clone. This sequence joins TRBV6-5 and TRBJ1-6; no clear D gene. From germline, CDR1 is MNHEY and CDR2 SVGAGI. There are 15 residues in the CDR3. Trimming took 5 bases from V and 5 from J, leaving 13 bases between them. The CDR3 coding sequence is TGTGCCAGCAGTATTTCCCCTACGGATAATTCACCCCTCCACTTT. Translating gives CASSISPTDNSPLHF.

The rearrangement uses TRBV4-3 and TRBJ1-4, with a weak D call TRBD1 (5 bases). Germline-derived CDR1 and CDR2 are LGHNA and YSLEER. V was clipped by 0 bases and J by 1 base, with 15 bases between them. CDR3 length: 18 residues. In nucleotides, the CDR3 is TGCGCCAGCAGCCAAGATGCTCCGGGACTCGTAACTAATGAAAAACTGTTTTTT. Its protein is CASSQDAPGLVTNEKLFF.

The rearrangement links TRBV3-1 (or the pseudogene TRBV3-2) to TRBJ2-3; tentatively, D is TRBD2 (6 bases). Germline CDR1 and CDR2: LGHDT and YNNKEL (reference sequence). This CDR3 is 15 amino acids long. Trimming removed 1 base at V and 3 bases at J, with 11 bases between. CDR3 loop: CASSQVAGRTDTQYF. For the CDR3, the DNA is TGTGCCAGCAGCCAAGTCGCGGGGAGGACAGATACGCAGTATTTT.

This clone was detected a few times. The chain carries TRBV5-5 and TRBJ1-4; D is possibly TRBD1 (5 bases). Germline CDR1 reads SGHKS; CDR2 reads YYEKEE (reference sequence). The CDR3 contains 14 residues. Trimming cost V 3 bases and J 1 base, with 7 bases left between them. CDR3 loop: CASSSGLTNEKLFF. The CDR3 coding sequence is TGTGCCAGCAGCTCAGGGTTAACTAATGAAAAACTGTTTTTT.

Regarding this clone: The same CDR3 can be traced to other DNA sequences in this sample. The chain joins TRBV5-1 to TRBJ2-5; the match to TRBD2 covers 8 bases. The ends lost 0 bases at V and 5 bases at J; junction bases unmatched: 6. The germline gives CDR1 SGHRS, CDR2 YFSETQ. The CDR3 contains 15 residues. In DNA form, the CDR3 reads TGCGCCAGCAGCTTGGCGGGGGGGGCCGGTGAGACCCAGTACTTC. Its translation is CASSLAGGAGETQYF.

V and J are TRBV11-2 and TRBJ2-5; D is perhaps TRBD2 (5 bases). Germline assignment: CDR1 SGHAT and CDR2 FQNNGV. Deletions cut 1 base from V and 3 bases from J, with 9 bases between. The CDR3 spans 14 residues. The CDR3 sequence is CASSLASGKETQYF. For the CDR3, the DNA is TGTGCCAGCAGCTTAGCATCGGGAAAAGAGACCCAGTACTTC.

The chain has TRBV4-3 and TRBJ1-2, with 7 bases lining up with TRBD1. The CDR3 covers 17 residues. Germline V gene data show CDR1 as LGHNA and CDR2 as YSLEER. The V gene end was trimmed by 0 bases and the J gene end by 0 bases; junction bases not matched to a gene: 7. CDR3 protein: CASSQDLGTASNYGYTF. The CDR3 DNA reads as TGCGCCAGCAGCCAAGATCTCGGGACAGCCTCTAACTATGGCTACACCTTC.

A single count supports this clone. The V gene is TRBV10-3, the J gene TRBJ1-2; no firm D call. Looked up from germline, CDR1 is ENHRY and CDR2 is SYGVKD. V gave up 6 bases and J gave up 5 bases, with 19 bases separating them. CDR3 length equals 15 residues. CDR3 in amino acids: CAISPDRRSGYGYTF. The CDR3 bases are TGTGCCATCAGCCCCGACCGTCGGAGCGGATATGGCTACACCTTC.

The V call is TRBV6-5, the J call TRBJ1-2; 9 bases line up with TRBD1. The CDR3 sequence is 15 residues long. Germline CDR1 is MNHEY and CDR2 is SVGAGI. The junction had 6 bases not matched to a gene; V was cut back by 6 bases and J by 1 base. The CDR3 loop reads CASRGQGKGNYGYTF. For the CDR3, the DNA is TGTGCCAGCAGGGGACAGGGCAAGGGTAACTATGGCTACACCTTC.

V gene TRBV9 combines with J gene TRBJ2-2; D unresolved. CDR1 is SGDLS, CDR2 YYNGEE, per germline. The germline V and J ends were trimmed by 3 bases and 6 bases, with 6 bases remaining between them. The CDR3 totals 12 residues. The DNA of the CDR3 is TGTGCCAGCAGCGCCGGTTCCGGGGAGCTGTTTTTT. As protein: CASSAGSGELFF.